This T cell receptor (beta chain) was captured by sequencing in a study of post-analysis software for immune sequencing data. The CDR3 loop spans 14 amino acids. Germline V gene lookup returns CDR1 MNHNY and CDR2 SVGAGI (reference sequence). Between the trimmed V and J ends, which lost 2 bases and 5 bases, there was a span of 13 bases. Notes on this clonotype: Its antigen remains unknown.

Tagging with unique molecular identifiers was a feature of the TCR beta cDNA libraries. MiXCR, applied by TCRdb to the PCR reads, yields one record per CDR3 protein. The sample carries a few hundred thousand distinct CDR3 sequences, 34% recorded once. Study-wide points: Patients showed TRBV5-6, TRBV5-1 and TRBV20-1 among roughly five TRBV segments more frequent than in controls. Compared against controls, patients with multiple sclerosis displayed significantly lower normalized Chao1 diversity.

Sequencing input: blood. The chain employs TRBV6-6 and TRBJ2-7, with D hard to call. The clonotype originates from a girl aged 2-17 years with multiple sclerosis. Written as DNA, the CDR3 is TGTGCCAGCAGTTACAGTGAGTGGGCCCACGAGCAGTACTTC. Translating it yields CASSYSEWAHEQYF.